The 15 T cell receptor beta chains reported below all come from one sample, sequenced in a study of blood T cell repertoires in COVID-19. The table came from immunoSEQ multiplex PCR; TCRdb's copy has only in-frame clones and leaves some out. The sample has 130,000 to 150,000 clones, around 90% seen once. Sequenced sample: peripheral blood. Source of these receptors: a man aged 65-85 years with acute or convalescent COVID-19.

The CDR3 DNA reads TGTGCCAGCAGCTGGACAGGGGTGGCTAACTATGGCTACACCTTC. Residues: CASSWTGVANYGYTF. This chain links TRBV7-8 with TRBJ1-2; 9 bases fit TRBD1. This CDR3 has 15 residues. The germline CDR1 and CDR2 sequences are SGHVS and FQNEAQ. The trim removed 4 bases at V and 0 bases at J, leaving 3 bases unmatched.

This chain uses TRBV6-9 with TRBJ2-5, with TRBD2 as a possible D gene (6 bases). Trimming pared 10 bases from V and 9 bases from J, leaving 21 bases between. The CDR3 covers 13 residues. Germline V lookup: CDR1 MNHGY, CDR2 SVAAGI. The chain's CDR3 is CATLGTPGVAQYF. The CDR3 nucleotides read TGTGCCACCCTCGGGACTCCCGGAGTAGCCCAGTACTTC.

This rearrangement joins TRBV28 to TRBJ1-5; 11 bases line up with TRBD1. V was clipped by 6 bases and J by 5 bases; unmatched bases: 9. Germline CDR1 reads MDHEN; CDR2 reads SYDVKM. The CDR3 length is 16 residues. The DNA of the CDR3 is TGTGCCAGCAGCTCTCACGGACAGGGGGCGGATCAGCCCCAGCATTTT. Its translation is CASSSHGQGADQPQHF.

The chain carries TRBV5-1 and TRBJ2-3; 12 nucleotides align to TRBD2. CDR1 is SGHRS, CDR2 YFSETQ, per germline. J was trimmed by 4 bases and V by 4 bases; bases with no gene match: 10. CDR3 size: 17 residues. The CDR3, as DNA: TGCGCCAGCAGCCGAACGACTAGCGGGAGCTTCGCAGATACGCAGTATTTT. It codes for CASSRTTSGSFADTQYF.

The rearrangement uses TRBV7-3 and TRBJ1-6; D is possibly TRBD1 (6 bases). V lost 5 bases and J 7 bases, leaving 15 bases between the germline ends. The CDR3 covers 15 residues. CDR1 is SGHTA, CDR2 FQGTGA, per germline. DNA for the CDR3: TGTGCCAGCAGCCTCTTAGGGACACCAAATTCACCCCTCCACTTT. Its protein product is CASSLLGTPNSPLHF.

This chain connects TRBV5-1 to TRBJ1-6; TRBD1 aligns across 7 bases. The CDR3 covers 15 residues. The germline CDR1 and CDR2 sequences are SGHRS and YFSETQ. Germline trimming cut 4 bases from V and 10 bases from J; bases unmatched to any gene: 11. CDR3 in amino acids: CASSTSGTAKSPLHF. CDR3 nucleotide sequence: TGCGCCAGCAGCACTTCCGGGACAGCTAAATCACCCCTCCACTTT.

The chain's CDR3 is CATSGPLGASGVTQYF. For the CDR3, the DNA is TGTGCCACCAGCGGGCCTCTCGGGGCCTCGGGGGTGACCCAGTACTTC. V gene TRBV15 combines with J gene TRBJ2-5; D possibly corresponds to TRBD2 (6 bases). The CDR3 runs to 16 residues. V lost 5 bases to trimming and J lost 7 bases, with 23 bases between them. Germline loops: CDR1 LNHNV, CDR2 YYDKDF (reference sequence).

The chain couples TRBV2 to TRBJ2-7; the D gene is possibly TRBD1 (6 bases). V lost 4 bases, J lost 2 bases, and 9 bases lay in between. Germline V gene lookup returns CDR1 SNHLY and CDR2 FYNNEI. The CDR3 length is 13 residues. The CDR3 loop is CASSGQDPYEQYF. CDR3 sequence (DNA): TGTGCCAGCAGTGGACAGGATCCCTACGAGCAGTACTTC.

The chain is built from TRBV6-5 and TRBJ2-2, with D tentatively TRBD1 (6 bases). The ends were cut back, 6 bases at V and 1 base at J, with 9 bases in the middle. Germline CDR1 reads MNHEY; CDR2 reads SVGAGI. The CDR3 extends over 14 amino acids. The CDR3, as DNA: TGTGCCAGCAGGAGGACAGAGAACACCGGGGAGCTGTTTTTT. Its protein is CASRRTENTGELFF.

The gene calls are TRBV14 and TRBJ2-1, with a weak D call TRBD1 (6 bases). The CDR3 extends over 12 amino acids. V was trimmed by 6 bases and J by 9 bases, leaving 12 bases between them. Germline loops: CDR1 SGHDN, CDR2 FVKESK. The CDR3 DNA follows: TGTGCCAGCAGGATACAGGGAAGTGAGCAGTTCTTC. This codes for CASRIQGSEQFF.

In nucleotides, the CDR3 is TGTGCCACCAGTGGGCTGGCGAACACCGGGGAGCTGTTTTTT. It is translated as CATSGLANTGELFF. The genes are TRBV24-1 and TRBJ2-2; D is undetermined. The V end was cut by 5 bases, the J end by 0 bases, with 6 bases between. This CDR3 region has 14 residues. Germline CDR1 KGHDR, CDR2 SFDVKD.

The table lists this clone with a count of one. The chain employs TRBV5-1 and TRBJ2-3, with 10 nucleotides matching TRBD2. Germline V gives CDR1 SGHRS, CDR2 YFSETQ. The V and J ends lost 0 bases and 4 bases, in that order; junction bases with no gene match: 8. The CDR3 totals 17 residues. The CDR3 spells CASSLGSGGAVPDTQYF. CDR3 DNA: TGCGCCAGCAGCTTGGGGAGCGGGGGGGCGGTCCCAGATACGCAGTATTTT.

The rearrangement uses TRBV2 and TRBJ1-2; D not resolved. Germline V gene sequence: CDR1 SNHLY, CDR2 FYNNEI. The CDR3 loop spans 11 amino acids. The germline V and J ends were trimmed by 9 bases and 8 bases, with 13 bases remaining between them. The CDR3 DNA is TGTGCCAGGCGACTTCTGGTCGGCTACACCTTC. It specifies CARRLLVGYTF.

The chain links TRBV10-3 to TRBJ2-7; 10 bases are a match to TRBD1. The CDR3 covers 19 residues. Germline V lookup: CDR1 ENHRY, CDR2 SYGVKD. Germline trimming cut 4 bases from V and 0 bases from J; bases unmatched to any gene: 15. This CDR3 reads CAISAKPGQGSFRSYEQYF. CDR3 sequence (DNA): TGTGCCATCAGTGCCAAACCGGGACAGGGGTCTTTTCGCTCCTACGAGCAGTACTTC.

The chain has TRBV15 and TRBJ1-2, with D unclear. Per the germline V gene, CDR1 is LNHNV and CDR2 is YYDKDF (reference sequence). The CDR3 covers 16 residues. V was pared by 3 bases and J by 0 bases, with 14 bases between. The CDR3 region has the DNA TGTGCCACCAGCAGCGGGAAAGGGCAATCTAACTATGGCTACACCTTC. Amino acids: CATSSGKGQSNYGYTF.